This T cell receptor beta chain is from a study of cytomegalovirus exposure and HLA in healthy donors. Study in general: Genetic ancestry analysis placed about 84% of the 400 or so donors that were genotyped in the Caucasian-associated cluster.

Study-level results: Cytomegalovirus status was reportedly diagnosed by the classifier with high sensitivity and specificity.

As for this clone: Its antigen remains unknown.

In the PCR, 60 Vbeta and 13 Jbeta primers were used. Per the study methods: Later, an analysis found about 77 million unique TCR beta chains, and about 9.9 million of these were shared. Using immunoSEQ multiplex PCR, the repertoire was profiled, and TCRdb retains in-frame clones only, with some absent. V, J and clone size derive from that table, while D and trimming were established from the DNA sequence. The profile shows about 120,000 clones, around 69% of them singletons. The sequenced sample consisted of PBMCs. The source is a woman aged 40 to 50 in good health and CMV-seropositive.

The CDR3 spells CASSQVGTSGAGYEQYF. Here the CDR3 DNA reads TGCGCCAGCAGCCAAGTGGGGACTAGCGGGGCGGGGTACGAGCAGTACTTC. This chain links TRBV4-3 with TRBJ2-7, with 13 positions matching TRBD2. Trimming removed 1 base from V and 4 bases from J; junction bases left unmatched: 7. Germline V gene lookup returns CDR1 LGHNA and CDR2 YSLEER. The CDR3 runs 17 residues.